This T cell receptor beta chain was recorded in a study of cytomegalovirus exposure and HLA in healthy donors. Study-level background: As an earlier analysis found, some 180 million T cells yielded about 120 million unique TCR beta sequences. About 85 million unique TCRs from HLA-typed donors were held in an early release of data. When fewer than 400 donors were genotyped, roughly 82% of them were found to fall in the Caucasian-associated ancestry cluster. Study observations and caveats: Researchers reported from a later analysis that most CMV-associated TCR beta chains appeared HLA-restricted.

As concerns this clone: What it binds is not known.

Germline values: CDR1 SGHTS, CDR2 YDEGEE. Trimming took 0 bases from V and 5 from J; bases not matched to a gene: 8. The CDR3 is 16 amino acids. Primers: 60 Vbeta forward and 13 Jbeta reverse. Clones were sequenced by immunoSEQ multiplex PCR, and TCRdb holds only the in-frame ones, with some missing. The sample holds about 140,000 clones, 60% to 80% seen once. V usage is TRBV5-8 and J usage is TRBJ2-5, with 9 bases aligning to TRBD1. Sequencing was done on a sample of PBMCs. The source is a young man in good health and CMV-seronegative. In nucleotides, the CDR3 is TGTGCCAGCAGCTTGGCCGGGGACAGGGTGTGGGAGACCCAGTACTTC. Translating gives CASSLAGDRVWETQYF.